The 3 T cell receptor beta chains below all came from one sample that was sequenced in a study of blood T cell repertoires in COVID-19. Sequencing used immunoSEQ multiplex PCR; TCRdb keeps in-frame clones, though not all of them. Of 110,000 to 150,000 clones in the sample, 86% are singletons; the top ten hold under 4.5%. Sample: PBMCs or T cells enriched from blood (not recorded which). The receptor set was obtained from a man aged 50-60 years who had recovered from COVID-19.

CDR3 nucleotides: TGTGCCAGCAGCTTGAACCCAGACAGGTACAATGAGCAGTTCTTC. Translating gives CASSLNPDRYNEQFF. This rearrangement joins TRBV5-4 to TRBJ2-1; possibly TRBD1 for D (6 bases). The CDR3 is 15 amino acids. V lost 1 base and J 4 bases, leaving 12 bases between the germline ends. Germline CDR1 and CDR2: SGHNT and YYREEE (reference sequence).

The rearrangement joins TRBV7-2 to TRBJ2-7, with unresolved D. Germline V gene data show CDR1 as SGHTA and CDR2 as FQGNSA. The V and J ends lost 5 bases and 6 bases respectively, with 14 bases between them. The CDR3 spans 13 residues. The CDR3 DNA sequence: TGTGCCAGCAGCCGGAGCCGGGTGGGCGAGCAGTACGTC. This codes for CASSRSRVGEQYV.

This chain joins TRBV28 and TRBJ2-7; 7 bases align to TRBD2. The CDR3 loop spans 13 amino acids. V lost 11 bases to trimming and J lost 0 bases; unmatched junction nucleotides: 7. Germline lookup yields CDR1 MDHEN and CDR2 SYDVKM. The CDR3 region has the DNA TGTGCCGCCAGCGGGGTTAGCTCCTACGAGCAGTACGTC. Residues: CAASGVSSYEQYV.